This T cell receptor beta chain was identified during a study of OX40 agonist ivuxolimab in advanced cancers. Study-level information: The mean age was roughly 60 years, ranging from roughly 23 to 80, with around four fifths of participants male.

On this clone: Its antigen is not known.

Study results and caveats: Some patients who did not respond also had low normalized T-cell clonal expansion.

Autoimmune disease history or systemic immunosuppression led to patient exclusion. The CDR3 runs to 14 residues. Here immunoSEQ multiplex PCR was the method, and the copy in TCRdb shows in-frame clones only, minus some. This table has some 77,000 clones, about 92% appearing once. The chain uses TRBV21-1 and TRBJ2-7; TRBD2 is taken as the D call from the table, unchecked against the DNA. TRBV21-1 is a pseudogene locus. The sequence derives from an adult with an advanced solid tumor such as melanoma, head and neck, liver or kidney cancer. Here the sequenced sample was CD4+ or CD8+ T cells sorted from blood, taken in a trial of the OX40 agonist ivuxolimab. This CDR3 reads CASSKGEGAYEQYF. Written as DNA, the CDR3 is TGTGCCAGCAGCAAAGGTGAGGGAGCCTACGAGCAGTACTTC.